This is a list of T cell receptor beta chains from one sample in a study of CD8 T cells in Susac syndrome. TCRdb analysed the immunoSEQ multiplex PCR reads with MiXCR anew, one entry per CDR3 protein. Of approximately 150,000 distinct CDR3 sequences in the sample, 80% to 95% were seen once. Material: CD4+ T cells from PBMCs. These receptors were obtained from a human donor in good health. Each CDR3 is given with its conserved first and last residue. The D gene is left open where the match is weak. Size is stated for part of the rows, as once, few or many counts, or as a class when the clone is expanded.

.,.,TRBV29-1,TRBJ1-1,TGCAGCGTTGAAGATCAGGAATTTGGAGCTTTCTTT,CSVEDQEFGAFF
.,.,TRBV5-1,TRBJ2-2,TGCGCCAGCAGCTTGGAGCCTGTCAACACCGGGGAGCTGTTTTTT,CASSLEPVNTGELFF
.,TRBD1,TRBV6-5,TRBJ2-2,TGTGCCAGCAGTGCCGGGACAGCCACCGGGGAGCTGTTTTTT,CASSAGTATGELFF
.,.,TRBV20-1,TRBJ2-7,TGCAGTGCTAGGGCGCCAGGTGCAACCTACGAGCAGTACTTC,CSARAPGATYEQYF
once,TRBD2,TRBV4-2,TRBJ2-5,TGTGCCAGCAGCCAAGATCGGGCTAGCGGGGGGACCACCAGGACCCAGTACTTC,CASSQDRASGGTTRTQYF
once,.,TRBV7-2,TRBJ1-2,TGTGCCAGCACCTTACTTTTGAGCAACTATGGCTACACCTTC,CASTLLLSNYGYTF
once,TRBD1,TRBV29-1,TRBJ2-2,TGCGGCCACCGACAGGGGGCAGGCGGGGAGCTGTTTTTT,CGHRQGAGGELFF
.,.,TRBV6-2/TRBV6-3,TRBJ2-3,TGTGCCAGCAGTTCTGGCCGGGATACGCAGTATTTT,CASSSGRDTQYF
.,.,TRBV29-1,TRBJ2-2,TGCAGCGTTGAAGACACAGGGAGAACCGGGGAGCTGTTTTTT,CSVEDTGRTGELFF
.,.,TRBV2,TRBJ2-1,TGTGCCAGCTCTTGGAGGCGGAATGAGCAGTTCTTC,CASSWRRNEQFF
.,TRBD1,TRBV20-1,TRBJ2-7,TGCAGTGCTAGAGATCGGAGACAGGGGAGCAACGAGCAGTACTTC,CSARDRRQGSNEQYF
.,.,TRBV11-2,TRBJ1-6,TGTGCCAGCAGCTCGAAAGGGAGCTCCTATAATTCACCCCTCCACTTT,CASSSKGSSYNSPLHF
.,.,TRBV6-5,TRBJ2-2,TGTGCCAGCAGCTTCGGGGGGCCCGGGGAGCTGTTTTTT,CASSFGGPGELFF
once,TRBD1,TRBV9,TRBJ2-7,TGTGCCAGCAGCGCGGGGACAGGCGCATCCTACGAGCAGTACTTC,CASSAGTGASYEQYF
.,.,TRBV29-1,TRBJ2-5,TGCAGCGTAATCTGGGTGGGAGAGACCCAGTACTTC,CSVIWVGETQYF
.,TRBD2,TRBV7-9,TRBJ2-1,TGTGCCAGCAGCTATGCTAGCGGGGGGGTCAATGAGCAGTTCTTC,CASSYASGGVNEQFF
.,.,TRBV5-1,TRBJ1-1,TGCGCCAGCAGCTTGAGTGAGTGGGGCACTGAAGCTTTCTTT,CASSLSEWGTEAFF
.,TRBD1,TRBV10-3,TRBJ2-7,TGTGCCATCGCCGGGGGACAGGGACCTCACGAGCAGTACTTC,CAIAGGQGPHEQYF
.,.,TRBV7-8,TRBJ1-3,TGTGCCAGCAGCTTAGCTCCAGGTAGAGGGAACACCATATATTTT,CASSLAPGRGNTIYF
.,TRBD1,TRBV12-3/TRBV12-4,TRBJ1-2,TGTGCCAGCAGCCTACGGACAGGGGCCTATGGCTACACCTTC,CASSLRTGAYGYTF
.,.,TRBV25-1,TRBJ1-6,TGTGCCAGCAGGGGAGTCGCGGAATCACCCCTCCACTTT,CASRGVAESPLHF
.,TRBD1,TRBV3-1,TRBJ1-2,TGTGCCAGCAGCCAAGAAGGACAGGGGGGATATGGCTACACCTTC,CASSQEGQGGYGYTF
.,TRBD1,TRBV20-1,TRBJ2-7,TGCAGTGCTGCCCCCGACAGGGGATCCTCCTACGAGCAGTACTTC,CSAAPDRGSSYEQYF
.,.,TRBV7-2,TRBJ2-7,TGTGCCAGCAGCTTTGCGTCGAGGGAGCAGTACTTC,CASSFASREQYF